This TCR beta chain derives from a study of cytomegalovirus exposure and HLA in healthy donors. As regards this clone: Its matching antigen is unknown.

CDR3 length: 15 amino acids. The germline CDR1 and CDR2 sequences are ENHRY and SYGVKD. Trimming stripped 8 bases from V and 0 bases from J, with 16 bases between. The donors gave bone marrow, and they were healthy. Researchers ran the PCR with 60 Vbeta and 13 Jbeta primers. Libraries were prepared by immunoSEQ multiplex PCR; TCRdb keeps only in-frame clonotypes and omits some of them. The sample has about 130,000 clones, roughly 70% seen once; the top ten hold around 3.7%. The study, taken as a whole, reports: What a later analysis reportedly showed was that an Asian-associated ancestry cluster had fewer N-insertions than the roughly 670-donor mean. Reportedly, HLA-A and HLA-B alleles of most subjects were accurately predicted from TCR beta. Through in vitro validation, a few CMV-associated chains were shown to be specific for CMV antigens.

The chain combines TRBV10-3 with TRBJ1-1; D may be TRBD1 (5 bases). The specimen was PBMCs. This sequence originates from a man aged 25 to 45 in good health and CMV-seronegative. The CDR3 is CAISGQGRMNTEAFF. The DNA of the CDR3 is TGTGCCATCTCTGGGCAGGGAAGAATGAACACTGAAGCTTTCTTT.